This T cell receptor (beta chain) came from a study of cytomegalovirus exposure and HLA in healthy donors. The V and J ends lost 8 bases and 1 base respectively, with 15 bases between them. CDR3 length equals 15 residues. The V gene's germline CDR1 is MNHEY and CDR2 SVGAGI. The PCR made use of 60 Vbeta and 13 Jbeta primers. Profiling relied on immunoSEQ multiplex PCR, and the TCRdb table lists in-frame clones only, not all of them. The sample has 150,000 to 200,000 clones; roughly 80% are singletons. This clone was detected a few times. The chain uses TRBV6-5 and TRBJ1-3, with D hard to call. The receptor was derived from a male donor in good health and CMV-seropositive. The sequencing sample was made of PBMCs. CDR3: CASRPSRLSGNTIYF. The CDR3 region has the DNA TGTGCCAGCCGGCCGTCGAGGTTGTCTGGAAACACCATATATTTT.